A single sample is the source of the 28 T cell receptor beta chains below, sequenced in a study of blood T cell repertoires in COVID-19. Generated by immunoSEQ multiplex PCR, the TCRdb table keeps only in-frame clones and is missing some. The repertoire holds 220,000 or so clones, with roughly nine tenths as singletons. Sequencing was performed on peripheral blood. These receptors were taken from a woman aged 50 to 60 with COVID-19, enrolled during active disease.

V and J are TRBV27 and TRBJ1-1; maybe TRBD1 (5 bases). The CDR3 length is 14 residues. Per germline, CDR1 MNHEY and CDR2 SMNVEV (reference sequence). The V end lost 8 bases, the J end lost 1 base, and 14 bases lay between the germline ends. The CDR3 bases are TGTGCCAGCGGGTGGGGGGGATGGAACACTGAAGCTTTCTTT. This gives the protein CASGWGGWNTEAFF.

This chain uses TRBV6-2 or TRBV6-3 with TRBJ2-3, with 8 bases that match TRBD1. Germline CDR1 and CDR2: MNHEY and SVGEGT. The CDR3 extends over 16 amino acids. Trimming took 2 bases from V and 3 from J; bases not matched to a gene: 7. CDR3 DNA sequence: TGTGCCAGCAGTTACCCCACCAGGGGGCGGACAGATACGCAGTATTTT. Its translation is CASSYPTRGRTDTQYF.

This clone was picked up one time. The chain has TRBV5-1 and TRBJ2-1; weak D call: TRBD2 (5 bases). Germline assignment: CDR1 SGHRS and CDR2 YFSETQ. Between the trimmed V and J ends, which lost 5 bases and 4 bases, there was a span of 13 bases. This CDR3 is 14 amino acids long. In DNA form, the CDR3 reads TGCGCCAGCAGGGGAGCGGCTTCTTACAATGAGCAGTTCTTC. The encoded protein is CASRGAASYNEQFF.

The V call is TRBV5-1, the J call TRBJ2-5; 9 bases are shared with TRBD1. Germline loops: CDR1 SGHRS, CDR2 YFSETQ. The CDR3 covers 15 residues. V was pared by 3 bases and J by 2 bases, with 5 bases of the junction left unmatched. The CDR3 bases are TGCGCCAGCAGCTCCCCGGGACAGGGACAAGAGACCCAGTACTTC. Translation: CASSSPGQGQETQYF.

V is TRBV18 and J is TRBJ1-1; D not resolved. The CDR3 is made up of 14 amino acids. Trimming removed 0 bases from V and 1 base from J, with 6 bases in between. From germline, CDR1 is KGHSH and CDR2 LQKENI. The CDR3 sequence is CASSPPNRNTEAFF. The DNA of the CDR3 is TGTGCCAGCTCACCACCCAACAGGAACACTGAAGCTTTCTTT.

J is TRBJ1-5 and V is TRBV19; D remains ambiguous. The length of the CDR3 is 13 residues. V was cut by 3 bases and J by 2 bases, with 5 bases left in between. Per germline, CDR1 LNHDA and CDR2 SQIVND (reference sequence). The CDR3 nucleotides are TGTGCCAGTAGTATGGGAGGCAATCAGCCCCAGCATTTT. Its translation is CASSMGGNQPQHF.

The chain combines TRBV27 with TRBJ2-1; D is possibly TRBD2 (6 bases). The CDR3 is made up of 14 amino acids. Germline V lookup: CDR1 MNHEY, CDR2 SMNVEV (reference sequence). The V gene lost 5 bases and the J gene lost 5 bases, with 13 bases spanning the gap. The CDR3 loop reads CASSPGTWNNEQFF. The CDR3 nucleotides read TGTGCCAGCAGTCCGGGGACTTGGAACAATGAGCAGTTCTTC.

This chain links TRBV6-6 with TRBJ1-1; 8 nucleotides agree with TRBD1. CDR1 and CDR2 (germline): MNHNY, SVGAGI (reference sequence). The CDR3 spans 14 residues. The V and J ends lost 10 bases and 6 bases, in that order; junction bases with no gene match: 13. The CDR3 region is CATTRSRGQSEAFF. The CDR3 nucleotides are TGTGCCACCACCAGGTCCAGGGGGCAGTCTGAAGCTTTCTTT.

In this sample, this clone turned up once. CDR3 sequence reads: CASSLPWGLAKNIQYF. CDR3 DNA sequence: TGTGCCAGCAGCCTCCCCTGGGGGCTAGCCAAAAACATTCAGTACTTC. V usage is TRBV7-6 and J usage is TRBJ2-4; TRBD1 might be the D (6 bases). The CDR3 sequence is 16 residues long. Trimming took off 5 bases at V and 0 bases at J, with 14 bases between the two ends. The germline V gene encodes CDR1 SGHVS and CDR2 FNYEAQ.

For the CDR3, the DNA is TGTGCCACCTCTTCAACAGTTACGGATGAGACCCAGTACTTC. Protein: CATSSTVTDETQYF. The V gene is TRBV24-1, the J gene TRBJ2-5, with D unclear. The V gene lost 9 bases and the J gene lost 5 bases, with 18 bases spanning the gap. The CDR3 totals 14 residues. CDR1 is KGHDR and CDR2 is SFDVKD in the germline V gene.

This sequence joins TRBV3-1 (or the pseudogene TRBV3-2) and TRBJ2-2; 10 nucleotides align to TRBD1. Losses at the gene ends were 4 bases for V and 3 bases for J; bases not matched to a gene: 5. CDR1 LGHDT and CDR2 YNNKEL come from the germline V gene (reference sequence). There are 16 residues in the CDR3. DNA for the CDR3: TGTGCCAGCAGCCGTAGGACAGGGGGGGACACCGGGGAGCTGTTTTTT. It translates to CASSRRTGGDTGELFF.

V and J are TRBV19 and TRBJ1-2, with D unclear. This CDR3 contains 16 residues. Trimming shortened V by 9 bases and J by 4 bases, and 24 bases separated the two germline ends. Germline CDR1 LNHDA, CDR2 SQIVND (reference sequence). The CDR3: CASSPRQLRTSYGYTF. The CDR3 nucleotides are TGTGCCAGCTCACCCAGGCAACTCAGGACTTCCTATGGCTACACCTTC.

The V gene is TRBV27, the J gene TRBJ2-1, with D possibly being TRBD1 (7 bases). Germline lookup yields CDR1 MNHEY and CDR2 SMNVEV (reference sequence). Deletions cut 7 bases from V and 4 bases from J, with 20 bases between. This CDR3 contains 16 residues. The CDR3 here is CASTSPRGDSYNEQFF. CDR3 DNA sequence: TGTGCCAGCACCTCTCCCAGGGGGGACTCTTACAATGAGCAGTTCTTC.

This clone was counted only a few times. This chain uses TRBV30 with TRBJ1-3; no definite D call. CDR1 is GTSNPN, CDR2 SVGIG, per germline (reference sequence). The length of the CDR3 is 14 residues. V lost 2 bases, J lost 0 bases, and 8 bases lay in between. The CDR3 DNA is TGTGCCTGGAGTCCCGGTGTCTCTGGAAACACCATATATTTT. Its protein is CAWSPGVSGNTIYF.

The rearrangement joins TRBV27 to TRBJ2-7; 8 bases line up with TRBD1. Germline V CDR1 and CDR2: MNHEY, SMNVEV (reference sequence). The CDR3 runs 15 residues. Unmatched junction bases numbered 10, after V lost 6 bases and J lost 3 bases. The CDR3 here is CASSQGQALIYEQYF. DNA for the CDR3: TGTGCCAGCAGCCAGGGACAGGCGTTAATCTACGAGCAGTACTTC.

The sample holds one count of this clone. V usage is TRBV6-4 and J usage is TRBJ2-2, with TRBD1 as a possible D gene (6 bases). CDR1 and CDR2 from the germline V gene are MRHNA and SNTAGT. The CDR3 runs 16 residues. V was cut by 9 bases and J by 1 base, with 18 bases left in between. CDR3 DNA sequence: TGTGCCAGAGACAATTTCGGGACAAAGAACACCGGGGAGCTGTTTTTT. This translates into CARDNFGTKNTGELFF.

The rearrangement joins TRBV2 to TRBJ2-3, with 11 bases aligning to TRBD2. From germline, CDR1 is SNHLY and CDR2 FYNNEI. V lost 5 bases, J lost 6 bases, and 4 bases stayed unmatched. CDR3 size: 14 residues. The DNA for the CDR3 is TGTGCCAGCAGTACTAGCGGGGGAATGGATACGCAGTATTTT. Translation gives CASSTSGGMDTQYF.

CDR3 DNA: TGCGCCAGCAGCCACGGACTAGCGGGGGGAAGGGCAGATACGCAGTATTTT. Amino acids: CASSHGLAGGRADTQYF. This chain connects TRBV5-1 to TRBJ2-3, with TRBD2 identical over 14 bases. There are 17 residues in the CDR3. Trimming at V came to 4 bases and at J to 4 bases, leaving 8 bases not matched to a gene. Germline V CDR1 and CDR2: SGHRS, YFSETQ. Combining the CDR3 with reference TRBV5-1 and TRBJ2-3 gives the whole variable domain KAGVTQTPRYLIKTRGQQVTLSCSPISGHRSVSWYQQTPGQGLQFLFEYFSETQRNKGNFPGRFSGRQFSNSRSEMNVSTLELGDSALYLCASSHGLAGGRADTQYFGPGTRLTVL.

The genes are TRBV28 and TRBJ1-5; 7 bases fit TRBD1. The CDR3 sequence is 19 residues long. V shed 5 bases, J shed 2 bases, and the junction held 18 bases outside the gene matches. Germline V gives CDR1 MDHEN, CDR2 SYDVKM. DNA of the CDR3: TGTGCCAGCAGTCCGCACAGATGGAGGGGGCGTGAGGGCAATCAGCCCCAGCATTTT. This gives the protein CASSPHRWRGREGNQPQHF.

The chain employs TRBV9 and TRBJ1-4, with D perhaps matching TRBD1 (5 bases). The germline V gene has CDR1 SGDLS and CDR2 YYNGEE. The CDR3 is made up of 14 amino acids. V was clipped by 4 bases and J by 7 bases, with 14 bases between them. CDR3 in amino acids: CASSPGTPGEKLFF. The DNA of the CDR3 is TGTGCCAGCAGCCCCGGGACTCCAGGTGAAAAACTGTTTTTT. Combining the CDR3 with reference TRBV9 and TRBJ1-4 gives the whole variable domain DSGVTQTPKHLITATGQRVTLRCSPRSGDLSVYWYQQSLDQGLQFLIQYYNGEERAKGNILERFSAQQFPDLHSELNLSSLELGDSALYFCASSPGTPGEKLFFGSGTQLSVL.

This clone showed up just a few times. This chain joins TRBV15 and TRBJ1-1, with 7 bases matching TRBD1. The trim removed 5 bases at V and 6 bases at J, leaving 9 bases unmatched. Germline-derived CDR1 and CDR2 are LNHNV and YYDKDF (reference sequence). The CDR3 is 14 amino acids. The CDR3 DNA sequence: TGTGCCACCAGCTCACAGGGGCCGGTCTCTGAAGCTTTCTTT. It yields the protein CATSSQGPVSEAFF.

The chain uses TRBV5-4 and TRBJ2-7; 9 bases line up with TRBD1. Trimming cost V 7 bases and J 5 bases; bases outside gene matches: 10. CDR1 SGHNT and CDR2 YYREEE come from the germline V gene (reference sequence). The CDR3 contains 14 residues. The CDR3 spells CASSTLGQGNEQYV. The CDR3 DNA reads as TGTGCCAGCTCCACGTTGGGACAGGGAAACGAGCAGTACGTC.

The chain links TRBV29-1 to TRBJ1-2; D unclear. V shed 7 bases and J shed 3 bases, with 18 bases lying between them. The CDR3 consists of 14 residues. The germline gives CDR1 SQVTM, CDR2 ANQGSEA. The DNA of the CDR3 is TGCAGCGCCCAAACCGGGAAAATTGACTATGGCTACACCTTC. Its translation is CSAQTGKIDYGYTF.

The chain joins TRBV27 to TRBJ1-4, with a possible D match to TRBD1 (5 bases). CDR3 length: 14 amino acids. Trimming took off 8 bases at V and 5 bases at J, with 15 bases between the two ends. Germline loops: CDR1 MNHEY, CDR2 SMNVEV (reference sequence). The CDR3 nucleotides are TGTGCCAGCTCCTCAGGGTTGTGGAATGAAAAACTGTTTTTT. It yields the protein CASSSGLWNEKLFF.

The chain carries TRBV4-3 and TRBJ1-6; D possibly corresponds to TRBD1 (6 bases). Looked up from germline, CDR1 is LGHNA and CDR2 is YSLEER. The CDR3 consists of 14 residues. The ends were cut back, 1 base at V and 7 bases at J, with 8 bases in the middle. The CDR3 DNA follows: TGCGCCAGCAGCCAAGGGGGGCAGAATTCACCCCTCCACTTT. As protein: CASSQGGQNSPLHF.

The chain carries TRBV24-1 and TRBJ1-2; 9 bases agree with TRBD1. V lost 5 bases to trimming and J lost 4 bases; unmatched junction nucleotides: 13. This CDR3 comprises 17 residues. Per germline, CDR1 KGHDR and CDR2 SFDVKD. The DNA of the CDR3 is TGTGCCACCAGTGGCTCCCGGGGGACAGGGAATATCTATGGCTACACCTTC. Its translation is CATSGSRGTGNIYGYTF.

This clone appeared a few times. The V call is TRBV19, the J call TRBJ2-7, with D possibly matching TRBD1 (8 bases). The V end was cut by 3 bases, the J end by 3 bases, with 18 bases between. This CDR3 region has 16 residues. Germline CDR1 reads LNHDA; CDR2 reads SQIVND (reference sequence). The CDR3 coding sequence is TGTGCCAGTAGTATTGGGAGGGGACAGGCGAACTACGAGCAGTACTTC. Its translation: CASSIGRGQANYEQYF.

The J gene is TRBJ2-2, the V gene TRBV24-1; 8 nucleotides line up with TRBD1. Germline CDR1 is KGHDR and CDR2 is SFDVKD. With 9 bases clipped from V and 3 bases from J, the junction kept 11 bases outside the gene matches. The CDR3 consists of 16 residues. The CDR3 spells CATESSDRAYTGELFF. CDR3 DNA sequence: TGTGCCACCGAGAGTTCGGACAGGGCCTACACCGGGGAGCTGTTTTTT.